This TCR beta chain was observed in a study of cytomegalovirus exposure and HLA in healthy donors. Overall study findings and caveats: Presence/absence analyses rested on an assumption that sequencing depth was roughly uniform across donors. It was reportedly the case that the classifier diagnosed cytomegalovirus status with high specificity and sensitivity.

The ends were cut back, 3 bases at V and 4 bases at J, with 9 bases in the middle. This CDR3 spans 13 amino acids. CDR1 LNHDA and CDR2 SQIVND come from the germline V gene (reference sequence). In the case of this clone: Its antigen is unknown.

Use of 60 Vbeta and 13 Jbeta primers characterized the PCR. Under the authors' procedure: In a later analysis, of roughly 83 million unique beta chains, around 9.9 million appeared in at least two donors. Clones were read by immunoSEQ multiplex PCR, and TCRdb kept only the in-frame ones, dropping some. D and trimming come from the DNA, and the V and J calls and clone size come from that table. The sample records a few hundred thousand clones, approximately 90% being singletons. This TCR came from a woman aged 18-30 years in good health and CMV-seronegative. The sequencing sample was made of PBMCs. The V and J genes are TRBV19 and TRBJ1-2; D gene unclear. CDR3 protein: CASSIAVFYGYTF. The CDR3 bases are TGTGCCAGTAGTATTGCGGTTTTCTATGGCTACACCTTC.